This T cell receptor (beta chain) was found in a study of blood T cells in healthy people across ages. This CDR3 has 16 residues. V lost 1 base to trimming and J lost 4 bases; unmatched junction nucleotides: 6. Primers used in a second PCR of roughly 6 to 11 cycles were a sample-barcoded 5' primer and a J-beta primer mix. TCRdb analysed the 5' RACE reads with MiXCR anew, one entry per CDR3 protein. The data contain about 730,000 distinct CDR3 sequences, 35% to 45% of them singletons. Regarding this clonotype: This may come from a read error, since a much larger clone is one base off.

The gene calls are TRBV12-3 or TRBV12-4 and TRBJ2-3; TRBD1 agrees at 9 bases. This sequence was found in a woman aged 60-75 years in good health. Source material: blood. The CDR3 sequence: CASSLGTGAGADTQYF. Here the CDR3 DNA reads TGTGCCAGCAGTTTAGGGACAGGGGCAGGCGCAGATACGCAGTATTTT.